These T cell receptor beta chains were read from a single sample in a study of cytotoxic CD8 clonotypes in ibrutinib-treated CLL. Only in-frame clones appear in the TCRdb table, and some are missing; sequencing was by immunoSEQ multiplex PCR. The repertoire holds under 200,000 clones, with about four fifths as singletons. The sequenced sample was PBMCs, obtained after 24 months of ibrutinib treatment. These receptors all stem from a human donor with chronic lymphocytic leukemia. Each CDR3 is given with its conserved first and last residue. D genes are given only for firm matches. For some rows the clone size is stated as once, few or many, or as a class when expanded; others skip it.

NA	TRBV6-1	NA	TRBJ2-4	CASSELVATGVNIQYF	TGTGCCAGCAGTGAATTAGTCGCAACGGGGGTAAACATTCAGTACTTC
TRBD2	TRBV27	NA	TRBJ2-1	CASSAGTRARNEQFF	TGTGCCAGCAGTGCCGGGACTAGAGCTCGCAATGAGCAGTTCTTC
NA	TRBV6-6	NA	TRBJ1-2	CASSADGSYGYTF	TGTGCCAGCAGTGCGGACGGATCCTATGGCTACACCTTC
NA	TRBV5-6	NA	TRBJ1-3	CASSPYPRSSGNTIYF	TGTGCCAGCAGCCCCTACCCCAGAAGCTCTGGAAACACCATATATTTT
TRBD1	TRBV6-5	NA	TRBJ1-2	CASRPRGQGGYGYTF	TGTGCCAGCAGGCCCCGGGGACAGGGTGGCTATGGCTACACCTTC
TRBD1	TRBV30	NA	TRBJ1-1	CAWVTGGSFMNTEAFF	TGTGCCTGGGTCACAGGGGGCAGTTTTATGAACACTGAAGCTTTCTTT
NA	TRBV29-1	NA	TRBJ2-7	CSVEGRTYEQYF	TGCAGCGTCGAAGGACGGACCTACGAGCAGTACTTC
TRBD2	TRBV30	few	TRBJ2-7	CAWSRSSGLSYEQYF	TGTGCCTGGAGCCGATCTAGCGGGCTTTCCTACGAGCAGTACTTC
NA	TRBV9	few	TRBJ1-6	CASSVDEAYNSPLHF	TGTGCCAGCAGCGTAGACGAGGCCTATAATTCACCCCTCCACTTT
TRBD1	TRBV5-4	NA	TRBJ1-1	CASSLIDRASGEAFF	TGTGCCAGCAGCTTAATCGACAGGGCCTCCGGTGAAGCTTTCTTT
NA	TRBV18	NA	TRBJ2-5	CASSPGQYQETQYF	TGTGCCAGCTCACCGGGGCAGTACCAAGAGACCCAGTACTTC
TRBD2	TRBV29-1	NA	TRBJ2-4	CSVSRGRGTSGLAKNIQYF	TGCAGCGTTAGCCGGGGGCGCGGGACTAGCGGGCTAGCCAAAAACATTCAGTACTTC
NA	TRBV28	NA	TRBJ2-3	CASSFQEGRFTDTQYF	TGTGCCAGCAGTTTCCAGGAGGGCCGGTTCACAGATACGCAGTATTTT
TRBD1	TRBV30	NA	TRBJ1-1	CAWKRGTANTEAFF	TGTGCCTGGAAAAGGGGGACAGCGAACACTGAAGCTTTCTTT
NA	TRBV18	NA	TRBJ1-5	CASSPSGGYNQPQHF	TGTGCCAGCTCACCATCGGGGGGTTACAATCAGCCCCAGCATTTT
NA	TRBV7-9	NA	TRBJ2-3	CASSLGGGRVDTQYF	TGTGCCAGCAGCTTAGGGGGAGGTAGGGTGGACACGCAGTATTTT
NA	TRBV28	NA	TRBJ1-1	CASAPGGGNTEAFF	TGTGCCAGCGCTCCCGGTGGAGGGAACACTGAAGCTTTCTTT
NA	TRBV25-1	NA	TRBJ2-7	CATQKGGAYEQYF	TGTGCCACCCAAAAGGGGGGGGCTTACGAGCAGTACTTC
TRBD2	TRBV4-1	NA	TRBJ2-1	CASSQVTGTSSNEQFF	TGCGCCAGCAGCCAAGTTACAGGGACTAGCTCAAATGAGCAGTTCTTC
NA	TRBV5-1	NA	TRBJ2-2	CASRVDRYTGELFF	TGCGCCAGCAGGGTCGACAGGTACACCGGGGAGCTGTTTTTT
NA	TRBV30	NA	TRBJ2-3	CAWSALQGRAPDTQYF	TGTGCCTGGAGTGCCTTACAGGGAAGGGCCCCAGATACGCAGTATTTT
NA	TRBV7-3	once	TRBJ1-1	CASSSQGLGEAFF	TGTGCCAGCAGCTCTCAGGGGCTTGGAGAAGCTTTCTTT
TRBD2	TRBV29-1	NA	TRBJ2-7	CSARKSGGGSIGEQYF	TGCAGCGCCCGGAAATCCGGCGGGGGGTCCATAGGAGAGCAGTACTTC
TRBD1	TRBV5-1	once	TRBJ1-3	CASSGQGGNTIYF	TGCGCCAGCAGCGGACAGGGTGGAAACACCATATATTTT
TRBD2	TRBV7-2	NA	TRBJ2-3	CASSLQRSSGRDTQYF	TGTGCCAGCAGCCTCCAGCGGAGTAGCGGGAGGGATACGCAGTATTTT
NA	TRBV9	NA	TRBJ1-1	CASSVTPESNTEAFF	TGTGCCAGCAGCGTGACGCCAGAGAGTAACACTGAAGCTTTCTTT
TRBD1	TRBV28	NA	TRBJ1-2	CASSLYSPAQGVGYTF	TGTGCCAGCAGTTTATATTCCCCCGCGCAGGGGGTTGGCTACACCTTC
NA	TRBV7-2	NA	TRBJ2-4	CASSFARENIQYF	TGTGCCAGCAGCTTCGCCCGGGAAAACATTCAGTACTTC